These 12 T cell receptor beta chains were all obtained from the same sample, sequenced in a study of blood T cell repertoires in COVID-19 (dated by TCRdb to 2020 to 2021). Library preparation was by the immunoSEQ multiplex PCR assay. Held by TCRdb, this immuneACCESS table contains in-frame sequences only and omits some clones. Under half of the omission traces to an unresolved V gene where checked; the cause of the rest is unknown. Across this sample there are 70,000 to 100,000 clones, with more than 75% seen only once. The leading ten clones occupy around 11% of the sample. Sequencing was performed on peripheral blood. These receptors originate from a human donor in a cohort sampled during active COVID-19.

This clone was seen many times. CDR3 DNA: TGTGCCAGCAGCGCAGGGTTGGGTTCACCCCTCCACTTT. This gives the protein CASSAGLGSPLHF. The gene calls are TRBV6-5 and TRBJ1-6, with a possible D match to TRBD1 (5 bases). The germline CDR1 and CDR2 sequences are MNHEY and SVGAGI. Deletions cut 6 bases from V and 9 bases from J, with 12 bases between. This CDR3 is 13 amino acids long.

V and J are TRBV2 and TRBJ2-7, with D possibly matching TRBD1 (5 bases). Germline CDR1 and CDR2: SNHLY and FYNNEI. CDR3 size: 14 residues. Deletions cut 1 base from V and 2 bases from J, with 9 bases between. CDR3 sequence (DNA): TGTGCCAGCAGTGAAGAGTGGGGCGCCTACGAGCAGTACTTC. Its protein product is CASSEEWGAYEQYF.

This clone was found a few times. The chain uses TRBV24-1 and TRBJ2-5; D is possibly TRBD1 (6 bases). CDR1 and CDR2 from the germline V gene are KGHDR and SFDVKD. Trimming left V 2 bases short and J 0 bases short, with 15 bases between. The CDR3 contains 17 residues. The CDR3 protein is CATSDSLTGPNQETQYF. The CDR3 bases are TGTGCCACCAGTGATTCACTGACAGGCCCAAACCAAGAGACCCAGTACTTC.

The rearrangement links TRBV5-4 to TRBJ2-7, with a possible D match to TRBD1 (5 bases). Germline V CDR1 and CDR2: SGHNT, YYREEE (reference sequence). The CDR3 runs 13 residues. The V end lost 0 bases, the J end lost 5 bases, and 9 bases lay between the germline ends. The CDR3 DNA reads as TGTGCCAGCAGCTTGGCTGCAGGGCACGAGCAGTACTTC. Protein sequence: CASSLAAGHEQYF.

V and J are TRBV9 and TRBJ2-7; the match to TRBD2 covers 14 bases. Germline-derived CDR1 and CDR2 are SGDLS and YYNGEE. J gave up 2 bases and V 0 bases, and 1 base lay outside the gene matches. The CDR3 contains 16 residues. DNA of the CDR3: TGTGCCAGCAGCGTAGGACTAGCGGGAGGGACCTACGAGCAGTACTTC. It is translated as CASSVGLAGGTYEQYF.

The chain joins TRBV29-1 to TRBJ2-2; 7 bases map to TRBD1. Per germline, CDR1 SQVTM and CDR2 ANQGSEA. The V and J ends lost 6 bases and 1 base, in that order; junction bases with no gene match: 5. CDR3 length equals 14 residues. The CDR3 region has the DNA TGCAGCGTGAACCGGGACAGGAACACCGGGGAGCTGTTTTTT. Translation: CSVNRDRNTGELFF.

The chain recombines TRBV20-1 with TRBJ2-6, with TRBD2 identical over 13 bases. The V gene end was trimmed by 6 bases and the J gene end by 3 bases; junction bases not matched to a gene: 8. Germline CDR1 is DFQATT and CDR2 is SNEGSKA (reference sequence). The length of the CDR3 is 17 residues. The CDR3 here is CSASPGLAGYGANVLTF. In DNA, the CDR3 is TGCAGTGCGAGTCCGGGACTAGCGGGATATGGGGCCAACGTCCTGACTTTC.

This clone was seen just once. The rearrangement uses TRBV15 and TRBJ2-3; TRBD2 matches at 8 bases. The CDR3 length is 16 residues. In germline, CDR1 is LNHNV, CDR2 YYDKDF (reference sequence). V lost 5 bases to trimming and J lost 6 bases; unmatched junction nucleotides: 13. The CDR3 loop reads CATSRRSGSGGDTQYF. CDR3 DNA sequence: TGTGCCACCAGCCGTAGAAGCGGGAGTGGGGGTGATACGCAGTATTTT.

This clone was detected only once. V and J are TRBV18 and TRBJ1-4, with a tentative D call TRBD1 (6 bases). Trimming removed 4 bases at V and 1 base at J, with 13 bases between. Germline-derived CDR1 and CDR2 are KGHSH and LQKENI. The CDR3 runs to 16 residues. CDR3 coding DNA: TGTGCCAGCTCACAGTCTCGAGGGGGAACTAATGAAAAACTGTTTTTT. The encoded protein is CASSQSRGGTNEKLFF.

J is TRBJ2-3 and V is TRBV18; 8 positions agree with TRBD2. Germline CDR1 KGHSH, CDR2 LQKENI. The CDR3 has 15 residues. J gave up 5 bases and V 2 bases, and 6 bases lay outside the gene matches. The CDR3 DNA reads TGTGCCAGCTCACCAAGCGGGGGCCGCCGAGATACGCAGTATTTT. Translating it yields CASSPSGGRRDTQYF.

This clone has more than one count but fewer than ten. The chain has TRBV19 and TRBJ2-7; D might be TRBD1 (6 bases). CDR1 LNHDA and CDR2 SQIVND come from the germline V gene (reference sequence). V was pared by 3 bases and J by 5 bases, with 17 bases between. This CDR3 is 15 amino acids long. The CDR3 DNA reads as TGTGCCAGTAGTATTACAGGGACCCTGACCCACGAGCAGTACTTC. Its protein product is CASSITGTLTHEQYF.

J is TRBJ1-2 and V is TRBV21-1; the listed D gene, TRBD1, was not tested against the DNA. TRBV21-1 is shown as a pseudogene. The CDR3 spans 17 residues. The chain's CDR3 is CASSKVPGQGAYDGYTF. The CDR3 DNA reads TGTGCCAGCAGCAAAGTGCCCGGACAGGGGGCATATGATGGCTACACCTTC.